This paragraph reports one T cell receptor (beta chain). The sample holds a few counts of this clonotype. The antigen it binds to is not known. No much larger clone exists at a distance of one base, and base qualities are not known. Relative to germline, V is 3 bases shorter and J is 3 bases shorter, with 8 bases between their ends. There are 13 amino acids in the CDR3, from cysteine to phenylalanine inclusive. Kept here is only the CDR3 DNA, which spans 39 bases and is read in frame from base 1. The germline V gene (reference sequence) specifies LGHDT as CDR1 and YNNKEL as CDR2. The record originates from a study of human T cells and chemical hapten exposure (dated by TCRdb to about 2021). Notes on the research overall: Libraries were pooled for sequencing, and per-sample TCR yields varied mainly because of small differences in library volumes within the pool. For every blood RNA sample, sequencing covered both the TCR alpha and TCR beta chains. Peripheral blood TCR repertoire changes were tracked in vivo in alopecia patients during primary and secondary sensitization to the hapten diphenylcyclopropenone (DPC).

The time point label, as the study defines it: healthy volunteer bleed at 2 weeks. Total RNA was isolated from unfractionated whole blood collected in Tempus Blood RNA tubes. As TCR sequencing controls, several healthy volunteers were used, with blood taken at day 0, 2 weeks and 6 weeks. The library was made by RACE. Instrument used: NextSeq 500. During library preparation, unique molecular identifiers were attached to individual cDNA molecules so that TCRs could be counted in a quantitative, reproducible way. Per the source publication's procedure: Samples had a median of about 90,000 TCRs, with a range from 23,224 to 690,600. V, J and CDR3 annotation of the TCR reads was performed with the Decombinator software suite. For the PS versus PT1 abundance plots, all samples were subsampled to the same number of TCRs (28,000). Expanded TCRs were defined as absent before sensitization and observed at least eight times at the 2-week time point. The public reads were quality trimmed at Q25 with fastp and then assembled into clones with MiXCR by TCRdb, keeping productive beta chains. Records with the same CDR3 protein are collapsed into one entry carrying the most frequent genes and DNA. For this entry, the V and J calls and clone size follow TCRdb and not the study's own pipeline. This sample comprises 100,000 to 150,000 distinct CDR3 sequences, about 9% of them detected only once. Approximately 2% of the sample is taken by the ten largest.

The investigation overall reported the following: No change with DPC sensitization was found in the number of TCRs above 1 in 1000 frequency, and no evidence of global repertoire structure alterations was found. After repeated subsampling, changes were observed in the strength of the expansion versus patch-test correlation and in the threshold at which the correlation became significant.

The TCR was taken from a male donor in good health. Some clones in this sample may be carry-over from other donors' samples. The sequencing input was whole blood. This receptor chain uses TRBV3-1 and TRBJ1-1; no confident D gene assignment can be made. The DNA sequence follows: TGTGCCAGCAGCCATAGAGGCGACACTGAAGCTTTCTTT. It translates to CASSHRGDTEAFF.